Listed below are T cell receptor beta chains from one sample, sequenced in a study of T cell repertoires in cytomegalovirus infection. TCRdb used MiXCR to reprocess the reads, holding one entry per CDR3 protein. The repertoire holds around 300,000 distinct CDR3 sequences, with approximately 22% as singletons. These receptors are not linked to any known antigen. Sequenced material: cultured PBMCs, taken from culture after CMV antigen stimulation. These receptors all come from a human donor in good health (CMV status not recorded). Some clones in this sample may be carry-over from other donors' samples. The CDR3 runs from the conserved cysteine through the conserved F or W. A D gene is named only where the DNA matches it firmly. The size field is filled for only some rows; it gives once, few, many or a size class.

V gene: TRBV20-1
J gene: TRBJ2-5
clone size: few
D gene: NA
CDR3 protein: CSARGFSGRLETQYF
CDR3 DNA: TGCAGTGCTAGAGGATTCAGCGGGCGTTTAGAGACCCAGTACTTC

V gene: TRBV5-6
J gene: TRBJ1-1
clone size: NA
D gene: NA
CDR3 protein: CASSWGHSGGAFF
CDR3 DNA: TGTGCCAGCAGCTGGGGACATTCGGGGGGAGCTTTCTTT

V gene: TRBV5-5
J gene: TRBJ2-6
clone size: few
D gene: NA
CDR3 protein: CASSLDLVGANVLTF
CDR3 DNA: TGTGCCAGCAGCTTGGACTTAGTTGGGGCCAACGTCCTGACTTTC

V gene: TRBV11-2
J gene: TRBJ1-2
clone size: few
D gene: TRBD1
CDR3 protein: CASSDRDREGYTF
CDR3 DNA: TGTGCCAGCAGCGACCGGGACAGGGAGGGCTACACCTTC

V gene: TRBV7-8
J gene: TRBJ1-1
clone size: many
D gene: NA
CDR3 protein: CASSFSGTEAFF
CDR3 DNA: TGTGCCAGCAGCTTTAGTGGGACTGAAGCTTTCTTT

V gene: TRBV12-3/TRBV12-4
J gene: TRBJ2-7
clone size: few
D gene: TRBD2
CDR3 protein: CASSPPTSGSYEQYF
CDR3 DNA: TGTGCCAGCAGCCCCCCGACTAGCGGGAGCTACGAGCAGTACTTC

V gene: TRBV7-2
J gene: TRBJ2-6
clone size: many
D gene: NA
CDR3 protein: CASSSRRSGVSRSSGANVLTF
CDR3 DNA: TGTGCCAGCAGCTCCAGGCGGAGTGGGGTGTCTCGTTCTTCTGGGGCCAACGTCCTGACTTTC

V gene: TRBV6-2/TRBV6-3
J gene: TRBJ2-1
clone size: many
D gene: TRBD2
CDR3 protein: CASSDGLASYNEQFF
CDR3 DNA: TGTGCCAGCAGTGACGGACTAGCGTCATACAATGAGCAGTTCTTC

V gene: TRBV4-3
J gene: TRBJ2-3
clone size: NA
D gene: NA
CDR3 protein: CASSQDWGVKDTQYF
CDR3 DNA: TGCGCCAGCAGCCAAGACTGGGGTGTGAAAGATACGCAGTATTTT

V gene: TRBV7-2
J gene: TRBJ2-5
clone size: many
D gene: TRBD2
CDR3 protein: CASSLGTGTRRGETQYF
CDR3 DNA: TGTGCCAGCAGCTTAGGTACCGGGACTAGGAGGGGAGAGACCCAGTACTTC

V gene: TRBV6-1
J gene: TRBJ2-2
clone size: NA
D gene: TRBD2
CDR3 protein: CASSVRTSGRTGELFF
CDR3 DNA: TGTGCCAGCAGTGTCCGGACTAGCGGGAGGACCGGGGAGCTGTTTTTT